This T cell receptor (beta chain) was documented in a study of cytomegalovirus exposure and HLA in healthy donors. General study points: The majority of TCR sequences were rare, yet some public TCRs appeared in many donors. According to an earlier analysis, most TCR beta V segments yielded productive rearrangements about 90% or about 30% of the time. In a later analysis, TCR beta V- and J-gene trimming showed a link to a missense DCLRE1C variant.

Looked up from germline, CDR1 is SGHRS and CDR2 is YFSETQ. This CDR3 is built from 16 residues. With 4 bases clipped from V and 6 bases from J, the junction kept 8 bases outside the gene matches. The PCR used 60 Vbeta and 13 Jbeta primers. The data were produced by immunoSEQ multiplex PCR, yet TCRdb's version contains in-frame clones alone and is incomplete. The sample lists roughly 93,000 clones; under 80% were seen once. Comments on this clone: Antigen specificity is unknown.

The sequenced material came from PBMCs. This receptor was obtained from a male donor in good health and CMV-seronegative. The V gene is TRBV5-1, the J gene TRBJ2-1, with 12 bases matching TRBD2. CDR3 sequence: CASSTLAGGDGNEQFF. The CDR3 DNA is TGCGCCAGCAGCACCCTAGCGGGAGGGGATGGCAATGAGCAGTTCTTC.